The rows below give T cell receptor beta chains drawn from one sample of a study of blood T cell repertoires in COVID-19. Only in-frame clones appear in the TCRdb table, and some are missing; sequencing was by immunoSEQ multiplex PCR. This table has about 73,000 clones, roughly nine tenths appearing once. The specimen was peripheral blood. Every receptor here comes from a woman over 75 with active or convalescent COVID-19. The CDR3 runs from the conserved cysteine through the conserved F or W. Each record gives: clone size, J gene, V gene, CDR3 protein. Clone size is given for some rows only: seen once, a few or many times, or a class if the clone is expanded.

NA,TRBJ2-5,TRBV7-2,CASSGQGAGETQYF
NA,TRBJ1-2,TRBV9,CASSAKSAGTAIYGYTF
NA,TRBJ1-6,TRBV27,CASRLYRGLSPLHF
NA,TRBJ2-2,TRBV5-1,CASSVIGELFF
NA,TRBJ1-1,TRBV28,CASRPITGVTEAFF
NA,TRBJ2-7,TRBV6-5,CASTPGTISSYEQYF
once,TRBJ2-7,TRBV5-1,CASSPGAGRLYEQYF
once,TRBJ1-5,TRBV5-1,CASSLGQLPNQPQHF
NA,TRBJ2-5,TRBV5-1,CATRSWDSQETQYF
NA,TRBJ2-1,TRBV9,CASSVGGLASYNEQFF
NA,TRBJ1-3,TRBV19,CASSIPGTTRNTIYF
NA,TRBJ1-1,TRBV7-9,CASRRFTGGLNTEAFF
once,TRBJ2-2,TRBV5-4,CASSLAMEGELFF
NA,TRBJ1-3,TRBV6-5,CASRSSGNTIYF
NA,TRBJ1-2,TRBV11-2,CASSWTGTDIRNYGYTF
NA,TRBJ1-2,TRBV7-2,CASSSGQATSYGYTF
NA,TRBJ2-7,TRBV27,CASSLESPVYTYEQYF
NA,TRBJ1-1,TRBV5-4,CASSRGQFFTEAFF
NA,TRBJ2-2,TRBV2,CASSSGTGGATGELFF
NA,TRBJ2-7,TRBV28,CASSSGGVLSYEQYF
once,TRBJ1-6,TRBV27,CASSLLQGNSPLHF
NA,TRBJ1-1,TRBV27,CASSLSAGGVDEAFF
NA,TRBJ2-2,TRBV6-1,CASSDPTDRNTGELFF
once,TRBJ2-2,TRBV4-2,CASSQDVVQGGTGELFF
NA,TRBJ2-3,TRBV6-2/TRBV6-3,CASSTAGGPRNTQYF
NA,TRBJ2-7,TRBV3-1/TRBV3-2,CASSLGLAYEQYF
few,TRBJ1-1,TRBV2,CASSETRLSGSNTEAFF
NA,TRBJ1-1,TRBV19,CASSRDRVMNTEAFF
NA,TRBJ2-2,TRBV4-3,CASSRVTGGTGELFF
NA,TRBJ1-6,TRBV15,CATSREPQGSYNSPLHF
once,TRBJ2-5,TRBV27,CASREQGAGETQYF
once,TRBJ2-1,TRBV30,CAWTRLADNEQFF
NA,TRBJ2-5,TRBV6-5,CASRGTVAETQYF
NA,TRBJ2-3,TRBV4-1,CASSQGQGKDTQYF
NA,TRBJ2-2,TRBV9,CASSRLGTTGELFF
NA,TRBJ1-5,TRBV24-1,CATSDWGTPNQPQHF
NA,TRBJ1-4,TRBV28,CASVSSDRSNEKLFF
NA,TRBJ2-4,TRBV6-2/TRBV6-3,CASRPNSLPKNIQYF
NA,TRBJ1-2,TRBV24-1,CATSDPTGSNYGYTF
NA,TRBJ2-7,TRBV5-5,CASSSPTRSYEQYF
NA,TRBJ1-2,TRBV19,CASSLQGQARGYGYTF
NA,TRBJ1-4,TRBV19,CASSIDLEKLFF
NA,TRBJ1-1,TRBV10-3,CASRNEQGGTEAFF
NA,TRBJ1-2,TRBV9,CASSVGGLANYGYTF
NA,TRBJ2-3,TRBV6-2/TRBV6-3,CASSYSRSLAGSTDTQYF
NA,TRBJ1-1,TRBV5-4,CASSFQGADEAFF
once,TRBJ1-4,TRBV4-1,CASSQVLPGQGAGTNEKLFF
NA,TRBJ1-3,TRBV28,CASSPLGGVGVNGNTIYF
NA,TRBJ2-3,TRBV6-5,CASSYPTGTDTQYF
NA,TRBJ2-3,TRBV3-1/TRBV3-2,CASSPLGTSTDTQYF
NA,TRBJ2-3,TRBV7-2,CASSSQGLAGGDTQYF
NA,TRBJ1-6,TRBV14,CASSQVERLGSPLHF
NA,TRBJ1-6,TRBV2,CASSAPGQGANSPLHF
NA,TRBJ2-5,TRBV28,CASSLGDSRETQYF
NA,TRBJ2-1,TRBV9,CASSVVSKWGTGGEQFF
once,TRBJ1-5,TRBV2,CASSWDSSNQPQHF
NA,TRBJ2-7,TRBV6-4,CASPQAGGWYEQYF
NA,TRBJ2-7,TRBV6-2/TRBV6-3,CASSYGLAGTYEQYF